Listed below are T cell receptor beta chains from one sample, sequenced in a study of CD8+CD57+ T cells in acquired aplastic anemia. One entry per CDR3 protein, called by TCRdb with MiXCR from the reads. The sample comprises around 290,000 distinct CDR3 sequences, 56% of which are singletons, and 1.3% rests with the top ten. Material: sorted CD4+, CD8+, or CD8+CD57+ T cells (not recorded which) from PBMCs. Receptors originate from a human donor with aplastic anemia. CDR3s include the opening cysteine and the closing phenylalanine or tryptophan. Each record gives: clone size, CDR3 length, J gene, V gene, D gene, CDR3 protein, CDR3 DNA. The D gene is left open where the match is weak. Clone size appears in some rows only: once, few, many, or a class for an expanded clone.

abundance: NA
len: 16
j_gene: TRBJ1-5
v_gene: TRBV7-8
d_gene: NA
CDR3aa: CASSHNREPSNQPQHF
CDR3nt: TGTGCCAGCAGCCATAACAGGGAGCCTAGCAATCAGCCCCAGCATTTT

abundance: NA
len: 12
j_gene: TRBJ1-5
v_gene: TRBV3-1
d_gene: NA
CDR3aa: CASSRGDQPQHF
CDR3nt: TGTGCCAGCAGCCGAGGGGATCAGCCCCAGCATTTT

abundance: few
len: 14
j_gene: TRBJ2-1
v_gene: TRBV20-1
d_gene: NA
CDR3aa: CSASSNLVGDEQFF
CDR3nt: TGCAGTGCCAGTAGTAATCTCGTAGGGGATGAGCAGTTCTTC

abundance: many
len: 16
j_gene: TRBJ1-5
v_gene: TRBV6-6
d_gene: NA
CDR3aa: CASSYLPGPSNQPQHF
CDR3nt: TGTGCCAGCAGTTACTTACCGGGACCTAGCAATCAGCCCCAGCATTTT

abundance: NA
len: 19
j_gene: TRBJ2-5
v_gene: TRBV15
d_gene: TRBD2
CDR3aa: CATSSSSGLAGGHQGTQYF
CDR3nt: TGTGCCACCAGCAGTTCATCGGGACTAGCGGGGGGCCACCAAGGGACCCAGTACTTC

abundance: many
len: 15
j_gene: TRBJ2-1
v_gene: TRBV12-3/TRBV12-4
d_gene: TRBD2
CDR3aa: CASSLRLAGGDEQFF
CDR3nt: TGTGCCAGCAGCCTGAGACTAGCGGGCGGGGATGAGCAGTTCTTC

abundance: NA
len: 13
j_gene: TRBJ1-3
v_gene: TRBV20-1
d_gene: NA
CDR3aa: CSARDLVAWHIYF
CDR3nt: TGCAGTGCTAGAGATCTCGTCGCCTGGCACATATATTTT

abundance: NA
len: 13
j_gene: TRBJ2-7
v_gene: TRBV20-1
d_gene: NA
CDR3aa: CSAGTPEGYEQYF
CDR3nt: TGCAGTGCCGGGACACCCGAGGGGTACGAGCAGTACTTC

abundance: NA
len: 15
j_gene: TRBJ2-1
v_gene: TRBV10-3
d_gene: TRBD1
CDR3aa: CAISPTGTGIDEQFF
CDR3nt: TGTGCCATCAGCCCGACCGGGACAGGGATCGATGAGCAGTTCTTC

abundance: many
len: 14
j_gene: TRBJ2-2
v_gene: TRBV10-2
d_gene: NA
CDR3aa: CASSLQLDTGELFF
CDR3nt: TGCGCCAGCAGTCTCCAGTTGGACACCGGGGAGCTGTTTTTT

abundance: NA
len: 13
j_gene: TRBJ1-2
v_gene: TRBV5-7
d_gene: NA
CDR3aa: CARTTVANYGYTF
CDR3nt: TGTGCCCGAACCACGGTGGCTAACTATGGCTACACCTTC

abundance: NA
len: 14
j_gene: TRBJ2-3
v_gene: TRBV20-1
d_gene: TRBD2
CDR3aa: CSARKLAGDRTQYF
CDR3nt: TGCAGTGCTAGGAAATTAGCGGGAGATCGTACGCAGTATTTT

abundance: once
len: 14
j_gene: TRBJ2-7
v_gene: TRBV2
d_gene: NA
CDR3aa: CASSEGRTTYEQYF
CDR3nt: TGTGCCAGCAGTGAAGGACGAACTACCTACGAGCAGTACTTC

abundance: NA
len: 14
j_gene: TRBJ1-1
v_gene: TRBV2
d_gene: NA
CDR3aa: CASSGLLLNTGAFF
CDR3nt: TGTGCCAGCAGTGGGCTACTGCTGAACACTGGAGCTTTCTTT

abundance: NA
len: 13
j_gene: TRBJ1-4
v_gene: TRBV2
d_gene: NA
CDR3aa: CAGGEATNEKLFF
CDR3nt: TGTGCCGGAGGGGAAGCCACTAATGAAAAACTGTTTTTT

abundance: NA
len: 15
j_gene: TRBJ2-5
v_gene: TRBV7-3
d_gene: NA
CDR3aa: CTSSLGPSASETQYF
CDR3nt: TGTACCAGCAGCTTAGGGCCTAGCGCCTCGGAGACCCAGTACTTC

abundance: NA
len: 12
j_gene: TRBJ2-1
v_gene: TRBV7-8
d_gene: NA
CDR3aa: CASSLGGLEQFF
CDR3nt: TGTGCCAGCAGCTTGGGGGGCTTGGAGCAGTTCTTC

abundance: many
len: 15
j_gene: TRBJ2-2
v_gene: TRBV5-6
d_gene: TRBD1
CDR3aa: CASSLRGRNTGELFF
CDR3nt: TGTGCCAGCAGCTTGAGGGGGCGAAACACCGGGGAGCTGTTTTTT

abundance: few
len: 14
j_gene: TRBJ1-2
v_gene: TRBV20-1
d_gene: NA
CDR3aa: CSAPHYPHGTGYTF
CDR3nt: TGCAGTGCTCCTCATTACCCCCACGGTACGGGCTACACCTTC

abundance: many
len: 14
j_gene: TRBJ2-2
v_gene: TRBV19
d_gene: TRBD2
CDR3aa: CASTREGRSGELFF
CDR3nt: TGTGCCAGTACTCGGGAGGGCCGATCCGGGGAGCTGTTTTTT

abundance: NA
len: 14
j_gene: TRBJ2-7
v_gene: TRBV5-6
d_gene: NA
CDR3aa: CASSLIGRVGEQYF
CDR3nt: TGTGCCAGCAGCTTGATAGGCAGGGTGGGCGAGCAGTACTTC

abundance: medium-sized
len: 12
j_gene: TRBJ2-7
v_gene: TRBV6-5
d_gene: TRBD1
CDR3aa: CATADRTYEQYF
CDR3nt: TGTGCCACCGCGGACAGGACCTACGAGCAGTACTTC

abundance: NA
len: 16
j_gene: TRBJ1-2
v_gene: TRBV12-5
d_gene: TRBD1
CDR3aa: CASSSKWDRGDYGYTF
CDR3nt: TGTGCCAGCAGCTCAAAATGGGACAGGGGGGACTATGGCTACACCTTC

abundance: many
len: 11
j_gene: TRBJ1-6
v_gene: TRBV5-1
d_gene: NA
CDR3aa: CASRDTETLHF
CDR3nt: TGCGCCAGCAGGGATACGGAGACTCTCCACTTT

abundance: many
len: 15
j_gene: TRBJ1-6
v_gene: TRBV5-1
d_gene: NA
CDR3aa: CASTPGGPTNSPLHF
CDR3nt: TGCGCCAGCACCCCGGGGGGCCCGACAAATTCACCCCTCCACTTT

abundance: NA
len: 15
j_gene: TRBJ1-2
v_gene: TRBV19
d_gene: TRBD1
CDR3aa: CASRPPGQPNYGYTF
CDR3nt: TGTGCCAGTAGGCCTCCGGGACAGCCTAACTATGGCTACACCTTC

abundance: NA
len: 14
j_gene: TRBJ2-7
v_gene: TRBV2
d_gene: TRBD2
CDR3aa: CASSALAGTYEQYF
CDR3nt: TGTGCCAGCAGTGCCCTAGCGGGAACATACGAGCAGTACTTC

abundance: NA
len: 13
j_gene: TRBJ2-1
v_gene: TRBV7-2
d_gene: NA
CDR3aa: CASSQAPNNEQFF
CDR3nt: TGTGCCAGCAGCCAAGCTCCCAACAATGAGCAGTTCTTC

abundance: few
len: 13
j_gene: TRBJ1-1
v_gene: TRBV7-3
d_gene: NA
CDR3aa: CASSLWVGHEAFF
CDR3nt: TGTGCCAGCAGCTTATGGGTCGGTCATGAAGCTTTCTTT

abundance: NA
len: 15
j_gene: TRBJ2-6
v_gene: TRBV11-2
d_gene: NA
CDR3aa: CASRLQSSGANVLTF
CDR3nt: TGTGCCAGCAGACTACAAAGCTCTGGGGCCAACGTCCTGACTTTC